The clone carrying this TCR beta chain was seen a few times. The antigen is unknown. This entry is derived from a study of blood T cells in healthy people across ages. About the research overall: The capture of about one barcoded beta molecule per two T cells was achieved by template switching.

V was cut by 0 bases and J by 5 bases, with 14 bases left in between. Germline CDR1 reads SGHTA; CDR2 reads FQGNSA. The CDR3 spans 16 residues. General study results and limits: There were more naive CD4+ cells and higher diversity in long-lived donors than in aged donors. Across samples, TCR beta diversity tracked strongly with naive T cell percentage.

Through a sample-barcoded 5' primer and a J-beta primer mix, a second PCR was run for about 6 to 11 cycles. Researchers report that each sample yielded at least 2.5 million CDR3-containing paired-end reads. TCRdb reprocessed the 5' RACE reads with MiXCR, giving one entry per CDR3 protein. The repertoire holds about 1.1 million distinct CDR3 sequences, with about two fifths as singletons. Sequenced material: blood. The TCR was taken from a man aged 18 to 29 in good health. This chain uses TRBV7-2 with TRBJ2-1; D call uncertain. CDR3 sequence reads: CASSLARLTSNNEQFF. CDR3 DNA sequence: TGTGCCAGCAGCTTAGCGCGTCTGACGTCCAACAATGAGCAGTTCTTC. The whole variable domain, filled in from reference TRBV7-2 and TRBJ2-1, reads GAGVSQSPSNKVTEKGKDVELRCDPISGHTALYWYRQSLGQGLEFLIYFQGNSAPDKSGLPSDRFSAERTGGSVSTLTIQRTQQEDSAVYLCASSLARLTSNNEQFFGPGTRLTVL.